This TCR beta chain is from a study of blood T cell repertoires in COVID-19. Looking at the study overall: From the United States, Italy and Spain came samples of acute and convalescent COVID-19. PBMCs, B-cell-depleted T cells, or T cells were the source of the cDNA or gDNA that made up the material.

In the study's own analysis: For nucleated cells, counts were estimated from reference gene primer amplification. Here immunoSEQ multiplex PCR was the method, and the copy in TCRdb shows in-frame clones only, minus some. Clonal size and the V and J genes are those of that table, whereas D and trimming came from the DNA. The sample lists 70,000 to 75,000 clones; about 84% were seen once. Trimming took 4 bases from V and 8 from J; bases not matched to a gene: 14. Germline-derived CDR1 and CDR2 are SGHRS and YFSETQ. This CDR3 region has 16 residues. The chain carries TRBV5-1 and TRBJ2-1, with 8 positions matching TRBD2. The sequenced sample consisted of peripheral blood. The sequence derives from a woman aged 55-75 years with acute or convalescent COVID-19. The DNA for the CDR3 is TGCGCCAGCAGCCTGGCTGGGACTACGGGGGGGTATGAGCAGTTCTTC. Residues: CASSLAGTTGGYEQFF.